The rows below give T cell receptor beta chains drawn from one sample of a study of T cells in Graves' hyperthyroidism and ophthalmopathy. TCRdb analysed the multiplex PCR reads with MiXCR anew, one entry per CDR3 protein. The table records 490,000 or so distinct CDR3 sequences, around 16% of them present only once. Sequenced material: blood. The source of these receptors is a woman aged 30 to 39 with Graves' ophthalmopathy. CDR3s include the opening cysteine and the closing phenylalanine or tryptophan. D genes are given only for firm matches. Clone size is stated in some rows and not others, as once, few, many or a class when expanded.

V gene: TRBV6-2/TRBV6-3; clone size: .; J gene: TRBJ2-1; D gene: .; CDR3 protein: CASSYSMGDGAYNEQFF; CDR3 DNA: TGTGCCAGCAGTTACTCGATGGGGGATGGCGCTTACAATGAGCAGTTCTTC
V gene: TRBV4-3; clone size: .; J gene: TRBJ2-2; D gene: TRBD2; CDR3 protein: CASSLSGGGGGELFF; CDR3 DNA: TGCGCCAGCAGCTTATCGGGAGGCGGTGGCGGGGAGCTGTTTTTT
V gene: TRBV28; clone size: many; J gene: TRBJ1-5; D gene: .; CDR3 protein: CASFGIPQSNQPQHF; CDR3 DNA: TGTGCCAGCTTCGGGATTCCTCAAAGCAATCAGCCCCAGCATTTT
V gene: TRBV20-1; clone size: once; J gene: TRBJ2-5; D gene: TRBD2; CDR3 protein: CSARLTSGRLGTQYF; CDR3 DNA: TGCAGTGCTAGACTAACTAGCGGGAGACTAGGGACCCAGTACTTC
V gene: TRBV3-1; clone size: many; J gene: TRBJ2-2; D gene: .; CDR3 protein: CASSQDLRYRWQGGLFF; CDR3 DNA: TGTGCCAGCAGCCAAGATTTACGGTATCGTTGGCAGGGGGGACTGTTTTTT
V gene: TRBV4-3; clone size: .; J gene: TRBJ1-4; D gene: TRBD1; CDR3 protein: CASSHGDSGTLFF; CDR3 DNA: TGCGCCAGCAGCCACGGGGACAGCGGGACACTGTTTTTT
V gene: TRBV12-3/TRBV12-4; clone size: .; J gene: TRBJ2-4; D gene: .; CDR3 protein: CASSKYRDTPAKNIQYF; CDR3 DNA: TGTGCCAGCAGTAAGTACCGGGACACTCCAGCCAAAAACATTCAGTACTTC
V gene: TRBV30; clone size: many; J gene: TRBJ2-2; D gene: .; CDR3 protein: CAWSETSGHTGELFF; CDR3 DNA: TGTGCCTGGAGTGAAACGAGCGGGCACACCGGGGAGCTGTTTTTT
V gene: TRBV4-1; clone size: few; J gene: TRBJ2-1; D gene: .; CDR3 protein: CASRLLPRTVVSYNEQFF; CDR3 DNA: TGCGCCAGCAGGTTGCTCCCTAGGACAGTTGTTTCCTACAATGAGCAGTTCTTC
V gene: TRBV5-1; clone size: .; J gene: TRBJ1-1; D gene: TRBD1; CDR3 protein: CASSSRDRGRRGTEAFF; CDR3 DNA: TGCGCCAGCAGCTCTCGGGACAGGGGGCGGAGGGGCACTGAAGCTTTCTTT
V gene: TRBV5-1; clone size: .; J gene: TRBJ1-1; D gene: .; CDR3 protein: CASSVRGARTADDEAFF; CDR3 DNA: TGTGCCAGCAGCGTGAGGGGGGCCCGGACCGCGGATGATGAAGCTTTCTTT
V gene: TRBV18; clone size: many; J gene: TRBJ2-5; D gene: .; CDR3 protein: CASRGGGTASETQYF; CDR3 DNA: TGTGCCAGCCGAGGAGGGGGTACCGCTTCAGAGACCCAGTACTTC
V gene: TRBV7-2; clone size: .; J gene: TRBJ1-4; D gene: TRBD1; CDR3 protein: CASSLDQGVKLFF; CDR3 DNA: TGTGCCAGCAGCTTAGACCAGGGGGTAAAACTGTTTTTT
V gene: TRBV11-2; clone size: many; J gene: TRBJ1-1; D gene: .; CDR3 protein: CASSLVSAGETNTEAFF; CDR3 DNA: TGTGCCAGCAGCTTAGTGTCGGCAGGGGAAACGAACACTGAAGCTTTCTTT
V gene: TRBV7-9; clone size: few; J gene: TRBJ2-7; D gene: .; CDR3 protein: CASSTPPWGASDEQYF; CDR3 DNA: TGTGCCAGCAGCACCCCCCCGTGGGGGGCCTCCGACGAGCAGTACTTC
V gene: TRBV5-6; clone size: few; J gene: TRBJ1-6; D gene: TRBD1; CDR3 protein: CASSLGGQGSGSPLHF; CDR3 DNA: TGTGCCAGCAGCTTAGGCGGACAGGGGTCGGGATCACCCCTCCACTTT
V gene: TRBV6-6; clone size: few; J gene: TRBJ1-6; D gene: TRBD1; CDR3 protein: CASSYRTGANSPLHF; CDR3 DNA: TGTGCCAGCAGTTACCGGACAGGGGCAAATTCACCCCTCCACTTT
V gene: TRBV10-3; clone size: .; J gene: TRBJ1-2; D gene: TRBD1; CDR3 protein: CAIPRGDPNYGYTF; CDR3 DNA: TGTGCCATCCCCAGGGGGGATCCTAACTATGGCTACACCTTC
V gene: TRBV7-9; clone size: .; J gene: TRBJ2-7; D gene: TRBD1; CDR3 protein: CASRGTGTYEQYF; CDR3 DNA: TGTGCCAGCAGGGGGACAGGTACCTACGAGCAGTACTTC
V gene: TRBV20-1; clone size: many; J gene: TRBJ2-7; D gene: .; CDR3 protein: CSARLVREQYF; CDR3 DNA: TGCAGTGCTCGACTAGTTCGCGAGCAGTACTTC
V gene: TRBV12-3/TRBV12-4; clone size: .; J gene: TRBJ2-2; D gene: .; CDR3 protein: CASSLAGRMTGELFF; CDR3 DNA: TGTGCCAGCAGTTTGGCCGGGAGAATGACCGGGGAGCTGTTTTTT
V gene: TRBV6-2/TRBV6-3; clone size: .; J gene: TRBJ2-1; D gene: .; CDR3 protein: CASARGPRQFF; CDR3 DNA: TGTGCCAGCGCCCGGGGGCCCCGGCAGTTCTTC
V gene: TRBV9; clone size: many; J gene: TRBJ2-1; D gene: TRBD2; CDR3 protein: CASSVGGGLVLNEQFF; CDR3 DNA: TGTGCCAGCAGCGTAGGAGGGGGACTAGTCCTCAATGAGCAGTTCTTC
V gene: TRBV14; clone size: .; J gene: TRBJ2-2; D gene: .; CDR3 protein: CASSQEFDTGELFF; CDR3 DNA: TGTGCCAGCAGCCAAGAATTCGACACCGGGGAGCTGTTTTTT
V gene: TRBV2; clone size: many; J gene: TRBJ2-7; D gene: .; CDR3 protein: CASSDFAGSSYEQYF; CDR3 DNA: TGTGCCAGCAGTGATTTCGCCGGGAGCTCCTACGAGCAGTACTTC
V gene: TRBV6-2/TRBV6-3; clone size: few; J gene: TRBJ2-2; D gene: TRBD2; CDR3 protein: CASSGRYTGELFF; CDR3 DNA: TGTGCCAGCAGCGGGAGGTACACCGGGGAGCTGTTTTTT
V gene: TRBV9; clone size: .; J gene: TRBJ1-3; D gene: TRBD1; CDR3 protein: CASSLRTGSGNTIYF; CDR3 DNA: TGTGCCAGCAGCCTTCGGACAGGGTCTGGAAACACCATATATTTT
V gene: TRBV28; clone size: many; J gene: TRBJ1-1; D gene: TRBD1; CDR3 protein: CASRMGQQNTEAFF; CDR3 DNA: TGTGCCAGCAGAATGGGACAGCAGAACACTGAAGCTTTCTTT
V gene: TRBV5-6; clone size: .; J gene: TRBJ1-4; D gene: .; CDR3 protein: CASSLFTGGEKLFF; CDR3 DNA: TGTGCCAGCAGCTTGTTTACCGGGGGTGAAAAACTGTTTTTT
V gene: TRBV7-2; clone size: .; J gene: TRBJ2-1; D gene: .; CDR3 protein: CASTPGGPEQFF; CDR3 DNA: TGTGCCAGCACCCCCGGTGGGCCTGAGCAGTTCTTC
V gene: TRBV11-2; clone size: many; J gene: TRBJ2-5; D gene: .; CDR3 protein: CASSLGGGPVETQYF; CDR3 DNA: TGTGCCAGCAGCCTGGGAGGGGGCCCGGTAGAGACCCAGTACTTC
V gene: TRBV12-3/TRBV12-4; clone size: many; J gene: TRBJ1-1; D gene: .; CDR3 protein: CASSPGTRNTEAFF; CDR3 DNA: TGTGCCAGCAGTCCCGGGACAAGGAACACTGAAGCTTTCTTT